These 32 T cell receptor beta chains originate from one sample sequenced in a study of Ad26.COV2.S vaccination and SARS-CoV-2 variants. The assay was immunoSEQ multiplex PCR, and TCRdb's table has in-frame clones only and misses some. This sample yields fewer than 400,000 clones, of which about 82% are seen a single time; 1.9% belongs to the top ten. Specified treatment: approximately 18 received Ad26.COV2.S at low or high dose, single or two shots; about 5 received placebo; per-sample allocation not given. Collection of the samples took place on day 63 after the first injection of vaccine or placebo. Sequencing used peripheral blood, obtained in a trial of Ad26.COV2.S vaccine versus placebo. The receptors come from a person aged 18-60 years who received the Ad26.COV2.S COVID-19 vaccine or a placebo.

The chain has TRBV6-7 and TRBJ2-2; tentatively, D is TRBD2 (6 bases). TRBV6-7 is an open reading frame whose function is uncertain. V was trimmed by 9 bases and J by 4 bases, leaving 15 bases between them. The CDR3 totals 14 residues. The CDR3 sequence: CASLAGRGTGELFF. Written as DNA, the CDR3 is TGTGCCAGTCTTGCAGGGCGGGGCACCGGGGAGCTGTTTTTT.

The count of this clone is one. The chain employs TRBV6-6 and TRBJ2-7, with D tentatively TRBD1 (5 bases). This CDR3 comprises 16 residues. Deletions cut 0 bases from V and 4 bases from J, with 16 bases between. CDR1 is MNHNY, CDR2 SVGAGI, per germline (reference sequence). The CDR3 DNA sequence: TGTGCCAGCAGTTACTCGGAGTGGTACAGGAATTACGAGCAGTACTTC. This codes for CASSYSEWYRNYEQYF.

The chain couples TRBV29-1 to TRBJ1-2; 9 positions match TRBD1. CDR1 is SQVTM, CDR2 ANQGSEA, per germline. V dropped 3 bases and J dropped 6; count of bases not matched to a gene: 5. CDR3 length: 13 amino acids. The CDR3 sequence is CSVDGTGSDGYTF. CDR3 coding DNA: TGCAGCGTTGACGGGACAGGGAGCGATGGCTACACCTTC.

The chain couples TRBV5-1 to TRBJ2-1, with D possibly being TRBD2 (7 bases). Trimming took off 5 bases at V and 4 bases at J, with 16 bases between the two ends. Germline CDR1 and CDR2: SGHRS and YFSETQ. CDR3 length: 15 residues. The CDR3 spells CASRWGLADYNEQFF. The CDR3 bases are TGCGCCAGCAGATGGGGGCTAGCGGATTACAATGAGCAGTTCTTC.

The genes are TRBV11-2 and TRBJ2-6; D is uncertain. V was shortened by 2 bases and J by 2 bases, with 7 bases between the two germline ends. The length of the CDR3 is 15 residues. Per the germline V gene, CDR1 is SGHAT and CDR2 is FQNNGV. As DNA, the CDR3 is TGTGCCAGCAGCTTAAGTCGTCCTGGGGCCAACGTCCTGACTTTC. It specifies CASSLSRPGANVLTF.

The chain has TRBV5-4 and TRBJ1-1, with TRBD1 identical over 7 bases. CDR1 SGHNT and CDR2 YYREEE come from the germline V gene (reference sequence). The CDR3 spans 15 residues. V lost 4 bases, J lost 3 bases, and 9 bases stayed unmatched. The CDR3 spells CASSPRDREYTEAFF. The CDR3 DNA reads TGTGCCAGCAGCCCGCGCGACAGGGAGTACACTGAAGCTTTCTTT. Combining the CDR3 with reference TRBV5-4 and TRBJ1-1 gives the whole variable domain ETGVTQSPTHLIKTRGQQVTLRCSSQSGHNTVSWYQQALGQGPQFIFQYYREEENGRGNFPPRFSGLQFPNYSSELNVNALELDDSALYLCASSPRDREYTEAFFGQGTRLTVV.

The V and J genes are TRBV19 and TRBJ1-2; 8 bases are shared with TRBD1. CDR3 size: 13 residues. V was pared by 3 bases and J by 7 bases, with 4 bases of the junction left unmatched. CDR1 is LNHDA and CDR2 is SQIVND in the germline V gene (reference sequence). CDR3 DNA sequence: TGTGCCAGTAGTATGACAGGGGCCCCTGGCTACACCTTC. Protein product: CASSMTGAPGYTF. The variable domain in full, completed from reference TRBV19 and TRBJ1-2, reads DGGITQSPKYLFRKEGQNVTLSCEQNLNHDAMYWYRQDPGQGLRLIYYSQIVNDFQKGDIAEGYSVSREKKESFPLTVTSAQKNPTAFYLCASSMTGAPGYTFGSGTRLTVV.

This chain joins TRBV6-2 or TRBV6-3 and TRBJ2-3; TRBD2 aligns across 10 bases. V dropped 4 bases and J dropped 4; count of bases not matched to a gene: 2. Germline V CDR1 and CDR2: MNHEY, SVGEGT. The CDR3 runs 14 residues. CDR3 DNA: TGTGCCAGCAGTTTCAGCGGGGGGGCAGATACGCAGTATTTT. It yields the protein CASSFSGGADTQYF.

This sequence joins TRBV30 and TRBJ1-6; the D gene is possibly TRBD1 (6 bases). V gave up 5 bases and J gave up 10 bases, with 21 bases separating them. The germline V gene has CDR1 GTSNPN and CDR2 SVGIG (reference sequence). The CDR3 sequence is 15 residues long. The DNA of the CDR3 is TGTGCCTGGCTTAGAACAGGGAAGTCGAACTCACCCCTCCACTTT. It translates to CAWLRTGKSNSPLHF.

This clone was seen a handful of times. CDR3 DNA sequence: TGCGCCAGCAGCCAAGGGGGACGGACAGGGAGCAATCAGCCCCAGCATTTT. This codes for CASSQGGRTGSNQPQHF. The chain has TRBV4-1 and TRBJ1-5; 8 bases are a match to TRBD1. Trimming cost V 1 base and J 1 base; bases outside gene matches: 6. The germline V gene has CDR1 MGHRA and CDR2 YSYEKL. The CDR3 covers 17 residues.

The chain employs TRBV2 and TRBJ2-1; 9 positions match TRBD1. In germline, CDR1 is SNHLY, CDR2 FYNNEI. The ends lost 10 bases at V and 0 bases at J; junction bases unmatched: 7. CDR3 length: 15 residues. CDR3 sequence: CAIKQGAASYNEQFF. In DNA, the CDR3 is TGTGCCATCAAACAGGGGGCCGCCTCCTACAATGAGCAGTTCTTC.

The chain couples TRBV4-2 to TRBJ2-7; D not resolved. V was shortened by 5 bases and J by 3 bases, with 20 bases between the two germline ends. This CDR3 is built from 16 residues. Germline V CDR1 and CDR2: LGHNA, YNFKEQ. The CDR3 nucleotides read TGTGCCAGCAGCGATGTAGGCGGCAGCCCCTACTACGAGCAGTACTTC. Its protein product is CASSDVGGSPYYEQYF.

The genes are TRBV6-6 and TRBJ2-3; no clear D. Germline V gene sequence: CDR1 MNHNY, CDR2 SVGAGI (reference sequence). Trimming took 10 bases from V and 6 from J, leaving 17 bases between them. The CDR3 contains 13 residues. The CDR3 DNA follows: TGTGCCACCACTTTTCGGGTTTCCGATACGCAGTATTTT. Translating it yields CATTFRVSDTQYF.

This chain joins TRBV20-1 and TRBJ2-3; D is ambiguous. Germline V lookup: CDR1 DFQATT, CDR2 SNEGSKA (reference sequence). Trimming removed 3 bases at V and 2 bases at J, with 9 bases between. The CDR3 sequence is 13 residues long. The CDR3 DNA is TGCAGTGCTAGTAACTCCTACACAGATACGCAGTATTTT. The encoded protein is CSASNSYTDTQYF.

The chain joins TRBV6-5 to TRBJ1-2, with D uncertain. The CDR3 sequence is 13 residues long. V was clipped by 0 bases and J by 6 bases, with 8 bases between them. Germline V gives CDR1 MNHEY, CDR2 SVGAGI. The chain's CDR3 is CASSYSWGDGYTF. The CDR3, as DNA: TGTGCCAGCAGTTACTCCTGGGGTGATGGCTACACCTTC.

The chain carries TRBV14 and TRBJ1-5; no reliable D call. The CDR3 loop spans 13 amino acids. V was pared by 2 bases and J by 2 bases, with 4 bases between. Germline lookup yields CDR1 SGHDN and CDR2 FVKESK. The CDR3 bases are TGTGCCAGCAGCCAATTGGGCAATCAGCCCCAGCATTTT. Translation: CASSQLGNQPQHF.

This clone was seen only once. The chain carries TRBV2 and TRBJ2-2; perhaps TRBD2 as D (5 bases). Between the trimmed V and J ends, which lost 7 bases and 0 bases, there was a span of 9 bases. In germline, CDR1 is SNHLY, CDR2 FYNNEI. The CDR3 is made up of 14 amino acids. The CDR3 sequence: CASMREANTGELFF. CDR3 coding DNA: TGTGCCAGCATGAGGGAAGCGAACACCGGGGAGCTGTTTTTT. The full variable domain, its missing parts supplied by reference TRBV2 and TRBJ2-2, is EPEVTQTPSHQVTQMGQEVILRCVPISNHLYFYWYRQILGQKVEFLVSFYNNEISEKSEIFDDQFSVERPDGSNFTLKIRSTKLEDSAMYFCASMREANTGELFFGEGSRLTVL.

The genes are TRBV3-1 (or the pseudogene TRBV3-2) and TRBJ2-5; tentative D call: TRBD2 (7 bases). The CDR3 has 15 residues. V lost 0 bases to trimming and J lost 5 bases, with 13 bases between them. Germline V CDR1 and CDR2: LGHDT, YNNKEL (reference sequence). The CDR3 nucleotides read TGTGCCAGCAGCCAAGAAGTGGGGGGGCTGGAGACCCAGTACTTC. Translating it yields CASSQEVGGLETQYF.

The chain couples TRBV15 to TRBJ2-7; D gene uncertain. CDR1 is LNHNV and CDR2 is YYDKDF in the germline V gene (reference sequence). CDR3 length: 11 residues. Trimming pared 11 bases from V and 3 bases from J, leaving 11 bases between. The CDR3 nucleotides are TGTGCCGCCGGTCCGGGCTACGAGCAGTACTTC. It yields the protein CAAGPGYEQYF.

The chain employs TRBV9 and TRBJ2-7; 9 bases fit TRBD1. Germline CDR1 and CDR2: SGDLS and YYNGEE. The CDR3 is 15 residues long. The V gene end was trimmed by 4 bases and the J gene end by 3 bases; junction bases not matched to a gene: 8. CDR3 DNA: TGTGCCAGCAGCAGCCCACAGGGGGCTAACTACGAGCAGTACTTC. The encoded protein is CASSSPQGANYEQYF.

The chain is built from TRBV4-1 and TRBJ1-6; D gene uncertain. Trimming pared 3 bases from V and 4 bases from J, leaving 4 bases between. Germline lookup yields CDR1 MGHRA and CDR2 YSYEKL. The CDR3 loop spans 13 amino acids. The DNA for the CDR3 is TGCGCCAGCAGCCAGGAGTATAATTCACCCCTCCACTTT. Its protein is CASSQEYNSPLHF.

This chain links TRBV5-4 with TRBJ1-3, with D perhaps matching TRBD1 (5 bases). Trimming left V 3 bases short and J 4 bases short, with 11 bases between. Germline CDR1 SGHNT, CDR2 YYREEE (reference sequence). CDR3 length equals 14 residues. Here the CDR3 reads CASSSGSLGNTIYF. The CDR3 region has the DNA TGTGCCAGCAGCTCAGGGAGCCTCGGAAACACCATATATTTT. Together with reference TRBV5-4 and TRBJ1-3, the CDR3 gives the full variable domain: ETGVTQSPTHLIKTRGQQVTLRCSSQSGHNTVSWYQQALGQGPQFIFQYYREEENGRGNFPPRFSGLQFPNYSSELNVNALELDDSALYLCASSSGSLGNTIYFGEGSWLTVV.

Details on this clone: This same CDR3 is encoded by further DNA sequences in the sample. This chain connects TRBV3-1 (or the pseudogene TRBV3-2) to TRBJ2-5, with unresolved D. The CDR3 is made up of 14 amino acids. CDR1 is LGHDT and CDR2 is YNNKEL in the germline V gene (reference sequence). With 0 bases removed from V and 2 bases from J, the gap between germline ends came to 7 bases. CDR3 nucleotide sequence: TGTGCCAGCAGCCAAGACACGGTACAAGAGACCCAGTACTTC. It translates to CASSQDTVQETQYF.

This clone has a handful of counts. Here the CDR3 DNA reads TGTGCCAGCAGTTCCGGGTCTCGTGGCTACACCTTC. Translation gives CASSSGSRGYTF. The chain recombines TRBV6-2 or TRBV6-3 with TRBJ1-2; D uncertain. The CDR3 runs 12 residues. The germline gives CDR1 MNHEY, CDR2 SVGEGT. V was trimmed by 4 bases and J by 7 bases, leaving 10 bases between them.

The table lists this clone with a few counts. The chain carries TRBV5-1 and TRBJ1-2; 7 bases fit TRBD1. After removal of 1 base from V and 4 bases from J, the junction contained 16 bases not matched to a gene. The CDR3 runs to 18 residues. Per the germline V gene, CDR1 is SGHRS and CDR2 is YFSETQ. In DNA form, the CDR3 reads TGCGCCAGCAGCTTGTCCGGGACAGCACCACGAGAAGGCTATGGCTACACCTTC. Translated, it gives CASSLSGTAPREGYGYTF.

This chain connects TRBV11-3 to TRBJ2-5; 10 bases line up with TRBD1. Looked up from germline, CDR1 is SGHNT and CDR2 is YENEEA. V dropped 1 base and J dropped 3; count of bases not matched to a gene: 11. This CDR3 has 18 amino acids. This CDR3 is CASSLGGDRGRGKETQYF. The CDR3 coding sequence is TGTGCCAGCAGCTTAGGAGGCGACAGGGGGCGAGGTAAAGAGACCCAGTACTTC.

CDR3 DNA sequence: TGTGCCAGCAGTCCCACCCAGGGAGTCGGTGAAGCTTTCTTT. Translating gives CASSPTQGVGEAFF. V is TRBV9 and J is TRBJ1-1; D might be TRBD1 (5 bases). From germline, CDR1 is SGDLS and CDR2 YYNGEE. V dropped 5 bases and J dropped 7 bases, with 18 bases sitting between them. The CDR3 covers 14 residues. Complete variable domain (other parts from reference TRBV9 and TRBJ1-1): DSGVTQTPKHLITATGQRVTLRCSPRSGDLSVYWYQQSLDQGLQFLIQYYNGEERAKGNILERFSAQQFPDLHSELNLSSLELGDSALYFCASSPTQGVGEAFFGQGTRLTVV.

The chain uses TRBV7-9 and TRBJ1-1; 8 bases are a match to TRBD1. CDR3 size: 13 residues. Germline V CDR1 and CDR2: SEHNR, FQNEAQ (reference sequence). V shed 7 bases and J 4 bases; nucleotides not matched to a gene: 5. In DNA form, the CDR3 reads TGTGCCAGCACCGGACAGGGAAGCACTGAAGCTTTCTTT. Encoded protein: CASTGQGSTEAFF.

V and J are TRBV5-5 and TRBJ2-2; D is perhaps TRBD1 or TRBD2 (6 bases each). This CDR3 spans 14 amino acids. The V gene lost 6 bases and the J gene lost 0 bases, with 9 bases spanning the gap. CDR1 SGHKS and CDR2 YYEKEE come from the germline V gene (reference sequence). CDR3 nucleotides: TGTGCCAGCAAGGGGGGCGCGAACACCGGGGAGCTGTTTTTT. Its translation is CASKGGANTGELFF.

The V and J genes are TRBV11-2 and TRBJ2-3; D is possibly TRBD1 or TRBD2 (5 bases each). V gave up 1 base and J gave up 2 bases, with 16 bases separating them. The CDR3 loop spans 17 amino acids. CDR1 SGHAT and CDR2 FQNNGV come from the germline V gene. CDR3 region: CASSLGSGLLNTDTQYF. The CDR3 coding sequence is TGTGCCAGCAGCTTAGGGTCGGGGCTCCTTAACACAGATACGCAGTATTTT.

This clone was seen a few times. The chain links TRBV24-1 to TRBJ2-7; 8 positions agree with TRBD1. The J segment lost 12 bases and the V segment lost 3 bases, leaving 12 bases of the junction unmatched. Per germline, CDR1 KGHDR and CDR2 SFDVKD. The CDR3 has 14 amino acids. The CDR3 DNA is TGTGCCACCAGTGATGATCCCTGGACAGGGCCTTTGTACTTC. Its translation: CATSDDPWTGPLYF.

This clone was recorded a few times. The gene calls are TRBV30 and TRBJ2-2; the match to TRBD2 covers 12 bases. This CDR3 comprises 14 residues. Germline values: CDR1 GTSNPN, CDR2 SVGIG (reference sequence). V gave up 7 bases and J gave up 6 bases; unmatched junction bases: 6. This chain's CDR3 is CAFPRTSGAGELFF. As DNA, the CDR3 is TGTGCCTTCCCCAGGACTAGCGGGGCCGGGGAGCTGTTTTTT.